The T cell receptor (beta chain) described here comes from a study of technical replicates of blood from several donors (dated by TCRdb to between 2016 and 2019). Library preparation was by the immunoSEQ multiplex PCR assay. TCRdb limited this immuneACCESS table to in-frame rearrangements with V and J called. A share of clones is missing; checked studies link under half to unresolved V genes, and the rest is unexplained. The sample table holds over 55,000 clones, of which approximately 96% were seen once. The leading ten clones occupy 0.22% of the sample. Of note for this clone: Its antigen remains undetermined. Base qualities are not provided; no much larger clone lies one nucleotide away.

Here V drops 6 bases and J drops 4 bases, and the junction holds 8 bases not matched to any gene. The CDR3 starts with the cysteine, ends with the phenylalanine, and has 14 residues. The kept DNA is CDR3 alone, 42 bases in frame from the first base. The germline V gene provides CDR1 SGHRS and CDR2 YFSETQ. The sequencing input was T cells isolated from PBMCs. The chain is encoded by TRBV5-1 joined to TRBJ1-1; 8 middle bases align to TRBD1. This clonotype was sampled from a human donor in good health. The DNA sequence is TGCGCCAGCAAAAGGACAGGGCAGGGCACTGAAGCTTTCTTT. It is translated as CASKRTGQGTEAFF.